Following are 19 T cell receptor beta chains from one sample sequenced in a study of cytomegalovirus exposure and HLA in healthy donors. The PCR ran on 60 Vbeta and 13 Jbeta primers. Here immunoSEQ multiplex PCR was the method, and the copy in TCRdb shows in-frame clones only, minus some. Counted here are about 170,000 clones, roughly 70% occurring once; the ten biggest clones make up over 6%. The sample was PBMCs. The origin of the receptors is a man aged 35 to 55 in good health and CMV-seropositive.

The gene calls are TRBV2 and TRBJ1-6, with TRBD1 matching over 8 bases. Per germline, CDR1 SNHLY and CDR2 FYNNEI. This CDR3 comprises 15 residues. After removal of 6 bases from V and 2 bases from J, the junction contained 3 bases not matched to a gene. CDR3 sequence: CASRGTGTYNSPLHF. In nucleotides, the CDR3 is TGTGCCAGCAGGGGGACAGGCACCTATAATTCACCCCTCCACTTT.

The chain links TRBV6-1 to TRBJ1-1; D may be TRBD1 (6 bases). V lost 4 bases, J lost 0 bases, and 18 bases lay in between. The CDR3 has 17 residues. The V gene's germline CDR1 is MNHNS and CDR2 SASEGT. This CDR3 is CASSGRNRAGMNTEAFF. CDR3 in DNA: TGTGCCAGCAGTGGGCGGAACAGGGCAGGAATGAACACTGAAGCTTTCTTT.

J is TRBJ2-2 and V is TRBV7-9; 11 bases are shared with TRBD1. The CDR3 extends over 17 amino acids. V shed 5 bases and J 4 bases; nucleotides not matched to a gene: 9. The germline V gene encodes CDR1 SEHNR and CDR2 FQNEAQ (reference sequence). DNA of the CDR3: TGTGCCAGCAGCACTACCGGGACAGGGGGTAGCACCGGGGAGCTGTTTTTT. It codes for CASSTTGTGGSTGELFF. The full variable domain, with the rest looked up from reference TRBV7-9 and TRBJ2-2, is DTGVSQNPRHKITKRGQNVTFRCDPISEHNRLYWYRQTLGQGPEFLTYFQNEAQLEKSRLLSDRFSAERPKGSFSTLEIQRTEQGDSAMYLCASSTTGTGGSTGELFFGEGSRLTVL.

The genes are TRBV18 and TRBJ2-1, with D hard to call. This CDR3 is 13 amino acids long. The V gene's germline CDR1 is KGHSH and CDR2 LQKENI. Trimming took 3 bases from V and 8 from J, leaving 11 bases between them. In nucleotides, the CDR3 is TGTGCCAGCTCACCCCTATTAGCAGATGAGCAGTTCTTC. This codes for CASSPLLADEQFF.

This clone was recorded a few times. The gene calls are TRBV20-1 and TRBJ2-3, with TRBD1 identical over 7 bases. V lost 5 bases to trimming and J lost 4 bases; unmatched junction nucleotides: 0. This CDR3 is built from 11 residues. The germline V gene encodes CDR1 DFQATT and CDR2 SNEGSKA (reference sequence). The DNA for the CDR3 is TGCAGTGCTGACAGGGCAGATACGCAGTATTTT. Its translation: CSADRADTQYF.

The chain recombines TRBV12-5 with TRBJ1-2; 7 bases are a match to TRBD1. The CDR3 extends over 17 amino acids. The V gene end was trimmed by 5 bases and the J gene end by 4 bases; junction bases not matched to a gene: 16. CDR1 and CDR2 from the germline V gene are LGHNT and FRNRAP. The CDR3 DNA sequence: TGTGCTAGTGGTCCCGCCCGAGGAGGGGGCGAGCCCTATGGCTACACCTTC. Protein: CASGPARGGGEPYGYTF.

In DNA, the CDR3 is TGTGCCAGCAGTGAAGCCCCCGCCCTGAGCTATGGCTACACCTTC. This codes for CASSEAPALSYGYTF. The chain couples TRBV6-1 to TRBJ1-2, with unresolved D. Trimming removed 0 bases from V and 4 bases from J, with 12 bases in between. Germline assignment: CDR1 MNHNS and CDR2 SASEGT. This CDR3 spans 15 amino acids.

The gene calls are TRBV5-4 and TRBJ2-5; 10 nucleotides line up with TRBD2. The CDR3 has 16 amino acids. Germline CDR1 reads SGHNT; CDR2 reads YYREEE (reference sequence). The V and J ends lost 4 bases and 4 bases, in that order; junction bases with no gene match: 10. The CDR3 DNA reads TGTGCCAGCAGCCCAGCGGGGGGGCCGAATGGAGAGACCCAGTACTTC. This encodes CASSPAGGPNGETQYF.

Details on this clone: Germline is not matched at one junction end, which may reflect a read error. The chain is built from TRBV7-9 and TRBJ1-3; possible D gene TRBD1, 6 bases. The CDR3 has 15 amino acids. CDR1 SEHNR and CDR2 FQNEAQ come from the germline V gene (reference sequence). The CDR3 reads CASTLGGGAGNTIYF. The CDR3 bases are TGTGCCAGCACCTTAGGTGGGGGCGCTGGAAACACCATATATTTT.

The chain is built from TRBV6-5 and TRBJ1-2; D unclear. This CDR3 is built from 13 residues. V was clipped by 4 bases and J by 1 base, with 7 bases between them. Germline CDR1 MNHEY, CDR2 SVGAGI. In nucleotides, the CDR3 is TGTGCCAGCAGTTTCAACAGTAACTATGGCTACACCTTC. Protein product: CASSFNSNYGYTF.

The rearrangement uses TRBV7-2 and TRBJ2-1; the match to TRBD1 covers 7 bases. The CDR3 spans 16 residues. The junction had 18 bases not matched to a gene; V was cut back by 5 bases and J by 11 bases. Germline V gene lookup returns CDR1 SGHTA and CDR2 FQGNSA. CDR3 sequence: CASSSPGTASLEKQFF. The CDR3 bases are TGTGCCAGCAGCAGCCCCGGGACAGCCTCCCTAGAAAAGCAGTTCTTC.

The chain is built from TRBV5-8 and TRBJ2-5; TRBD2 agrees at 7 bases. The CDR3 extends over 14 amino acids. Germline V gene data show CDR1 as SGHTS and CDR2 as YDEGEE. Trimming cost V 4 bases and J 2 bases; bases outside gene matches: 5. DNA for the CDR3: TGTGCCAGCAGCCCCGGACTAGTACAAGAGACCCAGTACTTC. Residues: CASSPGLVQETQYF. Together with reference TRBV5-8 and TRBJ2-5, the CDR3 gives the full variable domain: EAGVTQSPTHLIKTRGQQATLRCSPISGHTSVYWYQQALGLGLQFLLWYDEGEERNRGNFPPRFSGRQFPNYSSELNVNALELEDSALYLCASSPGLVQETQYFGPGTRLLVL.

V is TRBV7-9 and J is TRBJ2-7; TRBD2 agrees at 13 bases. With 2 bases clipped from V and 6 bases from J, the junction kept 10 bases outside the gene matches. Germline assignment: CDR1 SEHNR and CDR2 FQNEAQ (reference sequence). The CDR3 consists of 17 residues. As DNA, the CDR3 is TGTGCCAGCAGCTTATACGGTACTAGCGGGGGGGCCCTCGAGCAGTACTTC. It yields the protein CASSLYGTSGGALEQYF.

The chain recombines TRBV2 with TRBJ1-1; D unclear. Germline-derived CDR1 and CDR2 are SNHLY and FYNNEI. CDR3 length: 13 amino acids. The V and J ends lost 6 bases and 8 bases respectively, with 16 bases between them. The CDR3 DNA sequence: TGTGCCAGCAGATTAGACGAGGAGGCAGAAGCTTTCTTT. Protein sequence: CASRLDEEAEAFF.

This clone was observed a single time. V and J are TRBV4-2 and TRBJ1-1; D may be TRBD1 (6 bases). Germline V gene data show CDR1 as LGHNA and CDR2 as YNFKEQ. The V and J ends lost 0 bases and 5 bases respectively, with 10 bases between them. The CDR3 runs 14 residues. The CDR3 coding sequence is TGTGCCAGCAGCCAAGATGGAAGGGGGACTGAAGCTTTCTTT. This encodes CASSQDGRGTEAFF.

The chain carries TRBV27 and TRBJ2-7; 9 bases align to TRBD1. The CDR3 runs 14 residues. The junction had 9 bases not matched to a gene; V was cut back by 6 bases and J by 6 bases. The germline V gene has CDR1 MNHEY and CDR2 SMNVEV (reference sequence). CDR3 in amino acids: CASRGQGTRREQYF. The CDR3 DNA reads TGTGCCAGCAGGGGACAGGGCACCCGGCGCGAGCAGTACTTC.

This clone was seen more than once but under ten times. The J gene is TRBJ1-5, the V gene TRBV18; unclear D gene. The CDR3 extends over 15 amino acids. Per germline, CDR1 KGHSH and CDR2 LQKENI. Trimming removed 5 bases at V and 4 bases at J, with 15 bases between. The CDR3 here is CASSSAGPGNQPQHF. The CDR3 DNA follows: TGTGCCAGCTCATCAGCGGGCCCGGGGAATCAGCCCCAGCATTTT.

The J gene is TRBJ2-7, the V gene TRBV5-5; TRBD2 agrees at 11 bases. CDR1 is SGHKS, CDR2 YYEKEE, per germline (reference sequence). The CDR3 runs 16 residues. Losses at the gene ends were 4 bases for V and 7 bases for J; bases not matched to a gene: 13. CDR3 nucleotide sequence: TGTGCCAGCAGCGTCGCCCCTAGCGGGGGGACGCGGGAGCAGTACTTC. Protein: CASSVAPSGGTREQYF.

A remark on this clone: Other DNA variants within this sample encode the same CDR3. V gene TRBV14 combines with J gene TRBJ2-5; D is unresolved. The germline V gene has CDR1 SGHDN and CDR2 FVKESK. The CDR3 covers 13 residues. Trimming took off 6 bases at V and 4 bases at J, with 12 bases between the two ends. The CDR3 DNA reads as TGTGCCAGCAGTCCAATGGTAGCAGAGACCCAGTACTTC. As protein: CASSPMVAETQYF.